This T cell receptor (beta chain) was obtained from a study of blood T cell repertoires in COVID-19. V trimming: 7 bases; J trimming: 3 bases; junction bases outside the gene matches: 6. The CDR3 runs to 15 residues. Germline V lookup: CDR1 KGHDR, CDR2 SFDVKD. Original processing methods: Amplification of reference gene primers provided the estimated nucleated cell counts. Using immunoSEQ multiplex PCR, the repertoire was profiled, and TCRdb retains in-frame clones only, with some absent. V and J calls and clone size come straight from that table; D and trimming were deduced from the DNA. The sample includes roughly 250,000 clones, over 80% of them seen just once.

The material sequenced was peripheral blood. The clonotype comes from a woman aged 40 to 55 with acute or convalescent COVID-19. The rearrangement uses TRBV24-1 and TRBJ1-4, with 8 bases that match TRBD1. CDR3 bases: TGTGCCACCAGCCAGGGGGCAAGGGCTAATGAAAAACTGTTTTTT. Amino acids: CATSQGARANEKLFF.